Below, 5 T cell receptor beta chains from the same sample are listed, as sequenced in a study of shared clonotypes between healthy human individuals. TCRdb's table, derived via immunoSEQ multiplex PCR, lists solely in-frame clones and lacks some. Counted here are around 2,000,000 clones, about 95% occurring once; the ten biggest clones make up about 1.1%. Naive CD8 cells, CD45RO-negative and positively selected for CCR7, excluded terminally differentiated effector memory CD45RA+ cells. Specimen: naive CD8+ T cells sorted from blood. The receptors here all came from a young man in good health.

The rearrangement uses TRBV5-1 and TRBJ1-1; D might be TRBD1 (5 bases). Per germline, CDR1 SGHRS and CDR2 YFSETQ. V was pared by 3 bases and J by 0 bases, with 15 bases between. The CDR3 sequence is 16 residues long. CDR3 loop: CASSSPSGTLNTEAFF. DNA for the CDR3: TGCGCCAGCAGCTCCCCCTCCGGGACGCTGAACACTGAAGCTTTCTTT.

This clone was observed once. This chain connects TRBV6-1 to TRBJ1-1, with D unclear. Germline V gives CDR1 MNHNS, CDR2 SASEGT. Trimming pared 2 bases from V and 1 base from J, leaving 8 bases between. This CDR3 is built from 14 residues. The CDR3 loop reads CASSEWEWNTEAFF. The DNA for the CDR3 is TGTGCCAGCAGTGAATGGGAGTGGAACACTGAAGCTTTCTTT.

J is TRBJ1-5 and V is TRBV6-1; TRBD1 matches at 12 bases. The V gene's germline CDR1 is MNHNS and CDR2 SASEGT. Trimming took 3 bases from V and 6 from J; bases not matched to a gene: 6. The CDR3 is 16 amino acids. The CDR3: CASSDWDRGLGQPQHF. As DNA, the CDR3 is TGTGCCAGCAGTGATTGGGACAGGGGGCTGGGTCAGCCCCAGCATTTT.

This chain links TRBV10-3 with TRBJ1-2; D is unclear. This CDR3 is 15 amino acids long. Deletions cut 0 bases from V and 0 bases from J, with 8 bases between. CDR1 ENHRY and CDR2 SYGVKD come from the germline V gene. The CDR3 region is CAISESRGANYGYTF. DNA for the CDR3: TGTGCCATCAGTGAGTCTCGGGGAGCTAACTATGGCTACACCTTC.

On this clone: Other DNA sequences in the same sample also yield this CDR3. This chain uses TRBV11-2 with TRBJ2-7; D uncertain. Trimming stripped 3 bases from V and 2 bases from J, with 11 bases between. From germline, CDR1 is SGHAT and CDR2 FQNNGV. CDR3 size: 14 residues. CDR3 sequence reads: CASSFGSRAYEQYF. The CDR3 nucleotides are TGTGCCAGCAGCTTCGGCTCACGGGCCTACGAGCAGTACTTC. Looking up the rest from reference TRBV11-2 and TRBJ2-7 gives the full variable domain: EAGVAQSPRYKIIEKRQSVAFWCNPISGHATLYWYQQILGQGPKLLIQFQNNGVVDDSQLPKDRFSAERLKGVDSTLKIQPAKLEDSAVYLCASSFGSRAYEQYFGPGTRLTVT.